The next 5 T cell receptor beta chains were all read from a single sample in a study of shared clonotypes between healthy human individuals. TCRdb's table, derived via immunoSEQ multiplex PCR, lists solely in-frame clones and lacks some. The sample records approximately 2.1 million clones, just over 90% being singletons. The specimen sequenced was naive CD4+ T cells from PBMCs. The subset: CD45RA+ positively selected. Receptors originate from a man between 18 and 29 years old in good health. Some clones in this sample may be carry-over from other donors' samples.

CDR3 amino acids: CASSSSTGQGATGELFF. As DNA, the CDR3 is TGTGCCAGCAGCTCCTCAACTGGACAGGGGGCAACCGGGGAGCTGTTTTTT. J is TRBJ2-2 and V is TRBV11-3; 11 bases align to TRBD1. Germline CDR1 SGHNT, CDR2 YENEEA. V was pared by 4 bases and J by 5 bases, with 9 bases of the junction left unmatched. The CDR3 totals 17 residues. Full variable domain (missing parts from reference TRBV11-3 and TRBJ2-2): EAGVVQSPRYKIIEKKQPVAFWCNPISGHNTLYWYLQNLGQGPELLIRYENEEAVDDSQLPKDRFSAERLKGVDSTLKIQPAELGDSAVYLCASSSSTGQGATGELFFGEGSRLTVL.

This clone was observed once. The chain joins TRBV7-3 to TRBJ1-5; 8 nucleotides agree with TRBD1. V shed 5 bases, J shed 6 bases, and the junction held 3 bases outside the gene matches. The CDR3 spans 13 residues. Germline V lookup: CDR1 SGHTA, CDR2 FQGTGA. The CDR3 loop is CASSPGTGQPQHF. The CDR3 DNA sequence: TGTGCCAGCAGCCCCGGGACAGGTCAGCCCCAGCATTTT. The complete variable domain, with remaining parts taken from reference TRBV7-3 and TRBJ1-5, reads GAGVSQTPSNKVTEKGKYVELRCDPISGHTALYWYRQSLGQGPEFLIYFQGTGAADDSGLPNDRFFAVRPEGSVSTLKIQRTERGDSAVYLCASSPGTGQPQHFGDGTRLSIL.

The chain carries TRBV2 and TRBJ2-2, with D unclear. CDR1 and CDR2 (germline): SNHLY, FYNNEI. CDR3 length equals 13 residues. The V and J ends lost 6 bases and 3 bases respectively, with 8 bases between them. The CDR3 region has the DNA TGTGCCAGCAGGACACGAGACACCGGGGAGCTGTTTTTT. Translation: CASRTRDTGELFF.

J is TRBJ2-1 and V is TRBV5-1, with TRBD2 matching over 9 bases. CDR1 and CDR2 (germline): SGHRS, YFSETQ. This CDR3 is built from 13 residues. Trimming removed 0 bases from V and 13 bases from J; junction bases left unmatched: 5. The CDR3 bases are TGCGCCAGCAGCTTGGAGGTAGCGGGAGCCCAGTTCTTC. Translated: CASSLEVAGAQFF.

The chain has TRBV11-2 and TRBJ2-1; D not resolved. Trimming shortened V by 4 bases and J by 9 bases, and 7 bases separated the two germline ends. The CDR3 runs 11 residues. In germline, CDR1 is SGHAT, CDR2 FQNNGV. The CDR3 DNA reads as TGTGCCAGCAGCTCTCCGGGTGAGCAGTTCTTC. This sequence encodes CASSSPGEQFF.